This TCR beta chain was sequenced during a study of T cells in Graves' hyperthyroidism and ophthalmopathy. Regarding the study as a whole: The model identified upcoming ophthalmopathy a median around 6 months ahead of onset. Within blood appeared most thyroid clonotypes that had expanded above 0.001.

Uncontrolled infection, other autoimmune disease, pregnancy or lactation led to exclusion. Regions amplified from RNA transcripts were the TCR beta CDR3 regions. During a first-round RT-PCR of the TCR CDR3, the HTBI primer set was used. TCRdb redid the calling of the multiplex PCR reads with MiXCR, one entry per CDR3 protein. The table has almost 600,000 distinct CDR3 sequences, approximately 44% seen once; the top ten hold around 8%. The CDR3 has 13 residues. V lost 5 bases and J lost 14; bases outside the gene matches: 9. Of note for this clonotype: Its antigen is still unknown.

This sequence joins TRBV12-3 or TRBV12-4 and TRBJ1-5; TRBD1 aligns across 10 bases. The receptor was isolated from a young woman with Graves' hyperthyroidism. Sequenced: peripheral blood or thyroid tissue (not recorded which). As DNA, the CDR3 is TGTGCCAGCAGTCCGGGACAGGGGCGACACGAGCATTTT. Residues: CASSPGQGRHEHF.